This T cell receptor beta chain was captured in a study of shared clonotypes between healthy human individuals. Across the whole study: The plates for each donor numbered three CD4 naive, three CD4 memory, two CD8 naive and one CD8 memory.

As defined, naive CD8 cells were CD45RO-negative and positively selected for CCR7, with terminally differentiated effector memory CD45RA+ cells excluded. Adult Caucasians living in Nashville, Tennessee made up all of the donors. Study findings and constraints: The four-donor shared clonotypes exceeded non-shared clonotypes in generation probability, with non-shared ones scoring lower.

Genomic DNA from each subset was divided evenly over several immunoSEQ plates. TCRdb keeps only in-frame clones here, not all; method: immunoSEQ multiplex PCR. The repertoire includes 760,000 or so clones, about 96% of them detected once, and less than 0.25% sits in the top ten. The germline V gene has CDR1 LNHDA and CDR2 SQIVND (reference sequence). This CDR3 comprises 17 residues. With V trimmed by 4 bases and J by 4 bases, 13 bases remained unmatched. As for this clone: Antigen: not known.

Specimen: naive CD8+ T cells sorted from blood. This chain joins TRBV19 and TRBJ2-3, with 8 bases aligning to TRBD2. This TCR came from a young man in good health. The DNA of the CDR3 is TGTGCCAGTAGTACCCGCCCTCCGGGACTAGGGCCAGATACGCAGTATTTT. The encoded protein is CASSTRPPGLGPDTQYF.